Following are 30 T cell receptor beta chains from one sample sequenced in a study of control samples from healthy donors and cancer patients. Assay used: immunoSEQ multiplex PCR; TCRdb lists only in-frame clones, some missing. The data show around 110,000 clones, roughly 91% seen once. The source material was blood. These receptors all stem from a woman in her sixties or seventies in good health.

This clone has a single count. The chain has TRBV11-2 and TRBJ2-1; D unclear. The CDR3 contains 16 residues. V was clipped by 2 bases and J by 4 bases, with 15 bases between them. From germline, CDR1 is SGHAT and CDR2 FQNNGV. The CDR3 sequence: CASSLMGSVEYNEQFF. The CDR3 DNA follows: TGTGCCAGCAGCTTAATGGGGTCAGTTGAGTACAATGAGCAGTTCTTC.

This chain connects TRBV19 to TRBJ1-5; no reliable D call. The CDR3 consists of 17 residues. Germline lookup yields CDR1 LNHDA and CDR2 SQIVND (reference sequence). V was cut by 1 base and J by 7 bases, with 20 bases left in between. CDR3 in DNA: TGTGCCAGTAGTATAGTTTTCGTGGGCAGCCTACCACAGCCCCAGCATTTT. Encoded protein: CASSIVFVGSLPQPQHF.

The rearrangement joins TRBV27 to TRBJ2-5; 11 nucleotides align to TRBD2. Germline V gene lookup returns CDR1 MNHEY and CDR2 SMNVEV (reference sequence). The CDR3 is made up of 18 amino acids. After removal of 1 base from V and 2 bases from J, the junction contained 9 bases not matched to a gene. CDR3 sequence: CASSLWSSGGPTQETQYF. The CDR3 DNA is TGTGCCAGCAGTTTATGGTCTAGCGGGGGGCCAACACAAGAGACCCAGTACTTC.

This clone appeared a single time. The chain links TRBV4-2 to TRBJ1-1; TRBD1 agrees at 7 bases. This CDR3 is 14 amino acids long. Losses at the gene ends were 0 bases for V and 7 bases for J; bases not matched to a gene: 5. Germline V CDR1 and CDR2: LGHNA, YNFKEQ. The CDR3 sequence: CASSQEFGTVEAFF. CDR3 DNA sequence: TGTGCCAGCAGCCAAGAATTTGGGACAGTTGAAGCTTTCTTT.

In its sample, this clone was seen once. The DNA for the CDR3 is TGTGCCAGCAGCTTAGTTATCGCAGGTCCGAACACTGAAGCTTTCTTT. Translated: CASSLVIAGPNTEAFF. The chain combines TRBV7-9 with TRBJ1-1; D is undetermined. The CDR3 has 16 amino acids. V was shortened by 1 base and J by 1 base, with 13 bases between the two germline ends. Germline lookup yields CDR1 SEHNR and CDR2 FQNEAQ (reference sequence).

This clone was counted once. This chain joins TRBV5-1 and TRBJ2-3, with 12 bases aligning to TRBD2. Germline trimming cut 3 bases from V and 3 bases from J; bases unmatched to any gene: 2. Germline CDR1 is SGHRS and CDR2 is YFSETQ. This CDR3 is 15 amino acids long. In DNA form, the CDR3 reads TGCGCCAGCAGCTCCGGACTAGCGGGGACAGATACGCAGTATTTT. Amino acids: CASSSGLAGTDTQYF.

This rearrangement joins TRBV7-2 to TRBJ1-2; the D gene is possibly TRBD1 (6 bases). This CDR3 is built from 12 residues. Trimming shortened V by 1 base and J by 8 bases, and 8 bases separated the two germline ends. Germline V gene lookup returns CDR1 SGHTA and CDR2 FQGNSA. The CDR3 here is CASSLGGGGYTF. Here the CDR3 DNA reads TGTGCCAGCAGCTTAGGTGGGGGCGGCTACACCTTC.

The chain links TRBV11-3 to TRBJ1-1, with D uncertain. There are 13 residues in the CDR3. V was pared by 3 bases and J by 8 bases, with 13 bases between. Germline V gives CDR1 SGHNT, CDR2 YENEEA. The CDR3 DNA reads TGTGCCAGCAGCTTTACGCCGGTCTCAGAAGCTTTCTTT. It yields the protein CASSFTPVSEAFF.

V is TRBV28 and J is TRBJ1-1, with TRBD1 matching over 7 bases. Germline values: CDR1 MDHEN, CDR2 SYDVKM. V lost 5 bases, J lost 3 bases, and 6 bases stayed unmatched. CDR3 size: 14 residues. CDR3 region: CASSPGGQYTEAFF. The CDR3, as DNA: TGTGCCAGCAGTCCCGGGGGACAGTACACTGAAGCTTTCTTT.

The chain links TRBV28 to TRBJ2-5, with D uncertain. The end of the DNA fits TRBJ2-7 better, so the J call may be wrong. This CDR3 comprises 11 residues. From germline, CDR1 is MDHEN and CDR2 SYDVKM. The CDR3 coding sequence is TGTGCCAGCCAAGAGGACTACGAGCAGTACTTC. Its translation is CASQEDYEQYF.

This chain links TRBV6-2 or TRBV6-3 with TRBJ1-6; D gene uncertain. Trimming took 6 bases from V and 6 from J, leaving 15 bases between them. The germline V gene has CDR1 MNHEY and CDR2 SVGEGT. CDR3 length: 15 amino acids. The CDR3 region is CASSLRSASNSPLHF. The CDR3, as DNA: TGTGCCAGCAGCCTTCGGTCAGCCAGTAATTCACCCCTCCACTTT.

The rearrangement links TRBV5-8 to TRBJ1-4; the match to TRBD1 covers 8 bases. The V gene's germline CDR1 is SGHTS and CDR2 YDEGEE. The CDR3 runs to 15 residues. V was pared by 4 bases and J by 8 bases, with 10 bases of the junction left unmatched. The CDR3 nucleotides read TGTGCCAGCAGCCCAGGGGGCAGGGCGATCGAAAAACTGTTTTTT. This encodes CASSPGGRAIEKLFF.

This rearrangement joins TRBV7-9 to TRBJ2-3, with D unresolved. Germline V gene sequence: CDR1 SEHNR, CDR2 FQNEAQ (reference sequence). V was shortened by 2 bases and J by 8 bases, with 14 bases between the two germline ends. The CDR3 spans 14 residues. As DNA, the CDR3 is TGTGCCAGCAGCTTATCTGCCAGCCGATTTACGCAGTATTTT. Protein sequence: CASSLSASRFTQYF. Based on the CDR3 plus reference TRBV7-9 and TRBJ2-3, the full variable domain is DTGVSQNPRHKITKRGQNVTFRCDPISEHNRLYWYRQTLGQGPEFLTYFQNEAQLEKSRLLSDRFSAERPKGSFSTLEIQRTEQGDSAMYLCASSLSASRFTQYFGPGTRLTVL.

V gene TRBV6-5 combines with J gene TRBJ2-1; D is perhaps TRBD1 (5 bases). The CDR3 extends over 13 amino acids. Per germline, CDR1 MNHEY and CDR2 SVGAGI. V dropped 2 bases and J dropped 8 bases, with 10 bases sitting between them. The DNA of the CDR3 is TGTGCCAGCAGTTACGACCGGACATATGAGCAGTTCTTC. This translates into CASSYDRTYEQFF.

This clone was seen once. The chain recombines TRBV7-9 with TRBJ2-3; TRBD1 or TRBD2 may be the D gene (6 bases each). Germline V gene sequence: CDR1 SEHNR, CDR2 FQNEAQ (reference sequence). This CDR3 comprises 12 residues. V was shortened by 5 bases and J by 6 bases, with 9 bases between the two germline ends. Here the CDR3 reads CASSTGADTQYF. CDR3 coding DNA: TGTGCCAGCAGCACGGGGGCGGATACGCAGTATTTT.

The CDR3 here is CASSQGNRGSGNTIYF. The CDR3 coding sequence is TGTGCCAGCAGCCAAGGGAACAGGGGGTCAGGAAACACCATATATTTT. This sequence joins TRBV4-2 and TRBJ1-3, with TRBD1 matching 8 bases. The CDR3 sequence is 16 residues long. Germline values: CDR1 LGHNA, CDR2 YNFKEQ. The ends lost 1 base at V and 4 bases at J; junction bases unmatched: 6.

The chain uses TRBV24-1 and TRBJ2-2; D call uncertain. Between the trimmed V and J ends, which lost 1 base and 7 bases, there was a span of 3 bases. The CDR3 length is 12 residues. Germline V gene sequence: CDR1 KGHDR, CDR2 SFDVKD. The DNA of the CDR3 is TGTGCCACCAGTGATTTTGTCGGGGAGCTGTTTTTT. Its protein is CATSDFVGELFF.

J is TRBJ2-7 and V is TRBV5-4; TRBD1 is a possible D gene (5 bases). Germline CDR1 and CDR2: SGHNT and YYREEE (reference sequence). The CDR3 covers 14 residues. V dropped 2 bases and J dropped 1 base, with 10 bases sitting between them. As DNA, the CDR3 is TGTGCCAGCAGCTTTCGGACACAATCCTACGAGCAGTACTTC. This codes for CASSFRTQSYEQYF. Together with reference TRBV5-4 and TRBJ2-7, the CDR3 gives the full variable domain: ETGVTQSPTHLIKTRGQQVTLRCSSQSGHNTVSWYQQALGQGPQFIFQYYREEENGRGNFPPRFSGLQFPNYSSELNVNALELDDSALYLCASSFRTQSYEQYFGPGTRLTVT.

The rearrangement uses TRBV5-1 and TRBJ2-7; 10 nucleotides line up with TRBD1. V dropped 3 bases and J dropped 5; count of bases not matched to a gene: 8. The CDR3 spans 15 residues. The germline V gene has CDR1 SGHRS and CDR2 YFSETQ. CDR3 amino acids: CASSWTGTGAHEQYF. CDR3 in DNA: TGCGCCAGCAGCTGGACCGGGACAGGGGCCCACGAGCAGTACTTC.

V is TRBV5-4 and J is TRBJ2-7; D remains ambiguous. The CDR3 runs 14 residues. Germline lookup yields CDR1 SGHNT and CDR2 YYREEE (reference sequence). Deletions cut 0 bases from V and 3 bases from J, with 10 bases between. DNA of the CDR3: TGTGCCAGCAGCTTGGCCGCCGGTCTCTACGAGCAGTACTTC. Protein: CASSLAAGLYEQYF.

CDR3 in amino acids: CATQTGASTDTQYF. The CDR3 DNA reads as TGTGCCACCCAAACAGGGGCTAGCACAGATACGCAGTATTTT. The chain carries TRBV2 and TRBJ2-3, with TRBD1 matching 7 bases. V was pared by 10 bases and J by 0 bases, with 7 bases of the junction left unmatched. The CDR3 length is 14 residues. CDR1 and CDR2 from the germline V gene are SNHLY and FYNNEI.

The J gene is TRBJ1-2, the V gene TRBV4-1; TRBD1 aligns across 11 bases. The germline gives CDR1 MGHRA, CDR2 YSYEKL. CDR3 length: 17 amino acids. After removal of 4 bases from V and 6 bases from J, the junction contained 13 bases not matched to a gene. The CDR3 sequence: CASSRGVGGQGDDGYTF. The DNA for the CDR3 is TGCGCCAGCAGCCGAGGTGTGGGGGGACAGGGGGACGATGGCTACACCTTC.

The chain recombines TRBV11-2 with TRBJ2-7; no clear D gene. CDR1 is SGHAT, CDR2 FQNNGV, per germline. The CDR3 sequence is 14 residues long. Trimming removed 0 bases from V and 6 bases from J, with 12 bases in between. CDR3 bases: TGTGCCAGCAGCTTAGAGGGCAGCGTCAGCGAGCAGTACTTC. Amino acids: CASSLEGSVSEQYF.

The rearrangement joins TRBV4-1 to TRBJ2-6; no reliable D call. Germline CDR1 and CDR2: MGHRA and YSYEKL. V dropped 4 bases and J dropped 2 bases, with 12 bases sitting between them. This CDR3 spans 16 amino acids. The CDR3: CASSRPSVTGANVLTF. The CDR3 DNA sequence: TGCGCCAGCAGCCGCCCATCTGTGACTGGGGCCAACGTCCTGACTTTC.

The chain employs TRBV12-5 and TRBJ1-2; no definite D call. Trimming took off 0 bases at V and 4 bases at J, with 9 bases between the two ends. This CDR3 comprises 14 residues. The germline V gene encodes CDR1 LGHNT and CDR2 FRNRAP. DNA for the CDR3: TGTGCTAGTGGTTTGGTGGACTCGGCCTATGGCTACACCTTC. Protein sequence: CASGLVDSAYGYTF.

The sample holds one count of this clone. V is TRBV11-2 and J is TRBJ1-6; D is unresolved. Looked up from germline, CDR1 is SGHAT and CDR2 is FQNNGV. This CDR3 has 14 residues. The germline V and J ends were trimmed by 0 bases and 9 bases, with 9 bases remaining between them. The CDR3 DNA follows: TGTGCCAGCAGCTTAGAGCGGTTTCTTTCACCCCTCCACTTT. Translating it yields CASSLERFLSPLHF.

This chain connects TRBV5-1 to TRBJ1-2, with TRBD1 matching over 10 bases. The CDR3 contains 20 residues. Germline CDR1 reads SGHRS; CDR2 reads YFSETQ. With 3 bases clipped from V and 7 bases from J, the junction kept 24 bases outside the gene matches. The CDR3 DNA reads TGCGCCAGCAGCTCCCTTGGGACAGGGGAATTTTCAGGGCGGAAGGGTGGCTACACCTTC. It translates to CASSSLGTGEFSGRKGGYTF.

CDR3 in DNA: TGTGCCAGCTCAGTCCGACAGGGCGGTCCAGATACGCAGTATTTT. This codes for CASSVRQGGPDTQYF. J is TRBJ2-3 and V is TRBV18; TRBD1 matches 7 bases. The CDR3 spans 15 residues. Germline V gene lookup returns CDR1 KGHSH and CDR2 LQKENI. The trim removed 5 bases at V and 4 bases at J, leaving 9 bases unmatched.

The J gene is TRBJ2-3, the V gene TRBV3-1 (or the pseudogene TRBV3-2), with 7 nucleotides matching TRBD1. J gave up 14 bases and V 1 base, and 9 bases lay outside the gene matches. The CDR3 consists of 13 residues. Germline CDR1 reads LGHDT; CDR2 reads YNNKEL (reference sequence). The CDR3 protein is CASSQVGGQESYF. The CDR3 DNA reads as TGTGCCAGCAGCCAAGTAGGAGGACAGGAGTCGTATTTT.

This sequence joins TRBV3-1 (or the pseudogene TRBV3-2) and TRBJ2-5; TRBD2 matches at 7 bases. This CDR3 is built from 13 residues. Germline trimming cut 4 bases from V and 7 bases from J; bases unmatched to any gene: 6. In germline, CDR1 is LGHDT, CDR2 YNNKEL (reference sequence). The CDR3 region is CASSLPSSGTQYF. CDR3 bases: TGTGCCAGCAGCCTGCCTTCTAGCGGGACCCAGTACTTC.